Sequencing of this T cell receptor (beta chain) was carried out in a study of blood T cells in healthy people across ages. A second PCR of 7 to 11 cycles used a sample-barcoded 5' primer and a J-beta primer mix. A template-switch adaptor containing 12 random nucleotides labeled each cDNA molecule. TCRdb re-called the 5' RACE reads with MiXCR, one entry per CDR3 protein. Found here are hundreds of thousands of distinct CDR3 sequences, roughly 50% of them singletons; the top ten hold 22%. Per the germline V gene, CDR1 is MDHEN and CDR2 is SYDVKM. The V and J ends lost 6 bases and 1 base, in that order; junction bases with no gene match: 4. The CDR3 has 14 amino acids. A note on this clonotype: The antigen is unknown.

Notes on the study in general: When set beside aged donors, long-lived donors presented more naive CD4+ cells and higher diversity.

The specimen was blood. This TCR came from a man aged 30 to 45 in good health. This chain links TRBV28 with TRBJ1-2, with 8 bases aligning to TRBD1. CDR3 sequence reads: CASSGDRGNYGYTF. For the CDR3, the DNA is TGTGCCAGCAGCGGCGACAGGGGTAACTATGGCTACACCTTC.